This entry lists 2 T cell receptor beta chains sequenced from one sample in a study of blood T cell repertoires in COVID-19. Method: immunoSEQ multiplex PCR; TCRdb's copy keeps in-frame clones and lacks some. Among roughly 180,000 clones listed, roughly 82% were seen once. Material: peripheral blood. The receptors were gathered from a woman in her thirties with acute or convalescent COVID-19.

The chain links TRBV5-6 to TRBJ1-1; perhaps TRBD1 as D (5 bases). The V end was cut by 1 base, the J end by 3 bases, with 10 bases between. CDR1 and CDR2 (germline): SGHDT, YYEEEE. The CDR3 spans 14 residues. CDR3 sequence: CASSLTGVDTEAFF. The CDR3 coding sequence is TGTGCCAGCAGCTTGACGGGGGTAGACACTGAAGCTTTCTTT.

This clone was found once. The chain carries TRBV10-3 and TRBJ1-4, with D hard to call. The CDR3 spans 13 residues. Trimming shortened V by 9 bases and J by 0 bases, and 8 bases separated the two germline ends. Germline V lookup: CDR1 ENHRY, CDR2 SYGVKD. The CDR3 DNA is TGTGCCATTTCGCGAGCAACTAATGAAAAACTGTTTTTT. Translating it yields CAISRATNEKLFF.